One sample yielded the 3 T cell receptor beta chains listed below, sequenced in a study of blood T cell repertoires in COVID-19. Data came from immunoSEQ multiplex PCR; TCRdb stores just in-frame clones and leaves some out. This table has 300,000 to 350,000 clones, roughly 88% appearing once. Input material: PBMCs or T cells enriched from blood (not recorded which). The receptors originated from a man under 40 who had recovered from COVID-19.

The V and J genes are TRBV7-9 and TRBJ2-2, with a weak D call TRBD1 (5 bases). The CDR3 runs to 19 residues. Between the trimmed V and J ends, which lost 2 bases and 0 bases, there was a span of 19 bases. The V gene's germline CDR1 is SEHNR and CDR2 FQNEAQ (reference sequence). The CDR3 coding sequence is TGTGCCAGCAGCTTACTGTTGTTGGGGCAGGGTCCGAACACCGGGGAGCTGTTTTTT. Encoded protein: CASSLLLLGQGPNTGELFF. Looking up the rest from reference TRBV7-9 and TRBJ2-2 gives the full variable domain: DTGVSQNPRHKITKRGQNVTFRCDPISEHNRLYWYRQTLGQGPEFLTYFQNEAQLEKSRLLSDRFSAERPKGSFSTLEIQRTEQGDSAMYLCASSLLLLGQGPNTGELFFGEGSRLTVL.

This chain links TRBV5-1 with TRBJ2-3; 12 nucleotides match TRBD1. Losses at the gene ends were 4 bases for V and 4 bases for J; bases not matched to a gene: 7. Germline lookup yields CDR1 SGHRS and CDR2 YFSETQ. The CDR3 is 16 residues long. The CDR3 is CASSPGTGGSADTQYF. The CDR3 DNA sequence: TGCGCCAGCAGCCCGGGGACAGGGGGCTCGGCAGATACGCAGTATTTT.

This clone was seen just once. V gene TRBV20-1 combines with J gene TRBJ1-5, with D uncertain. Trimming cost V 3 bases and J 3 bases, with 9 bases left between them. In germline, CDR1 is DFQATT, CDR2 SNEGSKA (reference sequence). The CDR3 length is 13 residues. CDR3 protein: CSASPGINQPQHF. DNA for the CDR3: TGCAGTGCTAGTCCGGGGATCAATCAGCCCCAGCATTTT.